The 19 T cell receptor beta chains listed next were all sequenced from one sample in a study of cytomegalovirus exposure and HLA in healthy donors. This PCR relied on a set of 60 Vbeta primers and 13 Jbeta primers. The repertoire was sequenced with immunoSEQ multiplex PCR; TCRdb's copy has only in-frame clones and lacks some. The data hold tens of thousands of clones, with around 84% observed a single time. The sequencing input was PBMCs. These receptors all come from a male donor in good health and CMV-seronegative.

This clone was counted ten times or more. The V gene is TRBV19, the J gene TRBJ2-1; TRBD2 matches 12 bases. V shed 6 bases and J 4 bases; nucleotides not matched to a gene: 4. This CDR3 comprises 15 residues. From germline, CDR1 is LNHDA and CDR2 SQIVND (reference sequence). The CDR3 DNA sequence: TGTGCCAGTAGCCGGACTAGCGGGGAGTACAATGAGCAGTTCTTC. Translation gives CASSRTSGEYNEQFF.

A few counts support this clone. V and J are TRBV6-4 and TRBJ1-2; D is ambiguous. V dropped 4 bases and J dropped 8 bases, with 8 bases sitting between them. Germline-derived CDR1 and CDR2 are MRHNA and SNTAGT. CDR3 length: 11 amino acids. The CDR3 coding sequence is TGTGCCAGCAGTGTCTTCGGGGGCTACACCTTC. This gives the protein CASSVFGGYTF.

The chain recombines TRBV2 with TRBJ2-3; 10 bases fit TRBD2. CDR3 length equals 17 residues. V trimming: 2 bases; J trimming: 2 bases; junction bases outside the gene matches: 7. Germline V gives CDR1 SNHLY, CDR2 FYNNEI. CDR3 protein: CASSESPLAGATDTQYF. The DNA for the CDR3 is TGTGCCAGCAGTGAAAGCCCCCTAGCGGGGGCCACAGATACGCAGTATTTT.

The chain has TRBV20-1 and TRBJ1-1, with TRBD1 as a possible D gene (5 bases). Per germline, CDR1 DFQATT and CDR2 SNEGSKA (reference sequence). V shed 3 bases and J shed 4 bases, with 6 bases lying between them. This CDR3 region has 11 residues. In DNA, the CDR3 is TGCAGTGCTAGGGGGGGCACTGAAGCTTTCTTT. It specifies CSARGGTEAFF.

This chain uses TRBV4-2 with TRBJ1-2, with 7 bases aligning to TRBD1. The CDR3 loop spans 15 amino acids. Losses at the gene ends were 1 base for V and 4 bases for J; bases not matched to a gene: 6. Germline CDR1 reads LGHNA; CDR2 reads YNFKEQ. The CDR3 DNA follows: TGTGCCAGCAGCCAAGGGGAAACAGGGGTCTATGGCTACACCTTC. Translation: CASSQGETGVYGYTF.

The gene calls are TRBV5-6 and TRBJ2-7; a weak D match, TRBD2 (5 bases). The germline V and J ends were trimmed by 1 base and 7 bases, with 12 bases remaining between them. This CDR3 comprises 13 residues. Per the germline V gene, CDR1 is SGHDT and CDR2 is YYEEEE. The CDR3 region is CASSLRRFGEQYF. The DNA of the CDR3 is TGTGCCAGCAGCTTGAGGAGGTTCGGGGAGCAGTACTTC. Filled out from reference TRBV5-6 and TRBJ2-7, the complete variable domain reads DAGVTQSPTHLIKTRGQQVTLRCSPKSGHDTVSWYQQALGQGPQFIFQYYEEEERQRGNFPDRFSGHQFPNYSSELNVNALLLGDSALYLCASSLRRFGEQYFGPGTRLTVT.

This clone was counted only a few times. The V and J genes are TRBV4-3 and TRBJ1-2; D is perhaps TRBD1 (6 bases). Germline CDR1 is LGHNA and CDR2 is YSLEER. V lost 0 bases, J lost 0 bases, and 11 bases lay in between. The CDR3 totals 16 residues. CDR3 loop: CASSQETGLANYGYTF. The CDR3 bases are TGCGCCAGCAGCCAAGAAACAGGGTTGGCTAACTATGGCTACACCTTC.

This clone showed up just a few times. The chain uses TRBV29-1 and TRBJ2-7, with D possibly TRBD1 on 6 matching bases. The germline V gene has CDR1 SQVTM and CDR2 ANQGSEA. Trimming cost V 4 bases and J 0 bases, with 7 bases left between them. The CDR3 is 12 amino acids. The CDR3 loop reads CSVGQDSYEQYF. DNA for the CDR3: TGCAGCGTTGGACAGGACTCCTACGAGCAGTACTTC.

The chain is built from TRBV18 and TRBJ1-5, with 10 bases identical to TRBD1. Trimming removed 3 bases from V and 4 bases from J; junction bases left unmatched: 3. Germline assignment: CDR1 KGHSH and CDR2 LQKENI. This CDR3 has 15 amino acids. The CDR3 DNA follows: TGTGCCAGCTCACCGGACAGGGGGGTGAATCAGCCCCAGCATTTT. Translation gives CASSPDRGVNQPQHF.

The chain has TRBV11-2 and TRBJ2-6; no firm D call. The CDR3 has 15 amino acids. V was shortened by 0 bases and J by 0 bases, with 3 bases between the two germline ends. The germline V gene has CDR1 SGHAT and CDR2 FQNNGV. The CDR3 coding sequence is TGTGCCAGCAGCTTAGAGGCCTCTGGGGCCAACGTCCTGACTTTC. This encodes CASSLEASGANVLTF. Full variable domain (remainder filled in from reference TRBV11-2 and TRBJ2-6): EAGVAQSPRYKIIEKRQSVAFWCNPISGHATLYWYQQILGQGPKLLIQFQNNGVVDDSQLPKDRFSAERLKGVDSTLKIQPAKLEDSAVYLCASSLEASGANVLTFGAGSRLTVL.

The CDR3: CASSQGQHGYTF. DNA for the CDR3: TGCGCCAGCAGCCAAGGACAGCATGGCTACACCTTC. The rearrangement joins TRBV4-3 to TRBJ1-2; a possible D gene is TRBD1 (5 bases). This CDR3 has 12 amino acids. V was trimmed by 1 base and J by 6 bases, leaving 6 bases between them. Germline CDR1 LGHNA, CDR2 YSLEER.

The chain joins TRBV7-9 to TRBJ2-3; D is perhaps TRBD2 (6 bases). This CDR3 is 14 amino acids long. The germline gives CDR1 SEHNR, CDR2 FQNEAQ (reference sequence). Between the trimmed V and J ends, which lost 3 bases and 2 bases, there was a span of 9 bases. The CDR3 loop reads CASSFRDSTDTQYF. The CDR3 DNA reads TGTGCCAGCAGCTTCCGGGACTCCACAGATACGCAGTATTTT. The full variable domain, its missing parts supplied by reference TRBV7-9 and TRBJ2-3, is DTGVSQNPRHKITKRGQNVTFRCDPISEHNRLYWYRQTLGQGPEFLTYFQNEAQLEKSRLLSDRFSAERPKGSFSTLEIQRTEQGDSAMYLCASSFRDSTDTQYFGPGTRLTVL.

The count of this clone is one. The CDR3 region is CASSEAEGVNEKLFF. The CDR3 DNA sequence: TGTGCCAGCAGCGAAGCCGAGGGCGTAAATGAAAAACTGTTTTTT. The chain has TRBV4-2 and TRBJ1-4, with D uncertain. The germline CDR1 and CDR2 sequences are LGHNA and YNFKEQ. The V and J ends lost 5 bases and 5 bases respectively, with 15 bases between them. This CDR3 has 15 amino acids.

This clone was counted only a few times. Relative to the germline gene, one junction end is altered; a read error may explain this. The chain employs TRBV20-1 and TRBJ2-7; tentative D call: TRBD2 (5 bases). Per the germline V gene, CDR1 is DFQATT and CDR2 is SNEGSKA (reference sequence). This CDR3 comprises 10 residues. The CDR3 region has the DNA TGCAGTGCGAGAGCGGAGAAGCAGTACTTC. This gives the protein CSARAEKQYF.

To note about this clone: One junction end does not reproduce the germline sequence, and a read error may be involved. The CDR3, as DNA: TGTGCCAGCTGGGACTCGGACACTGGAGCTTTCTTT. Protein: CASWDSDTGAFF. J is TRBJ1-1 and V is TRBV18; the D gene is possibly TRBD1 (5 bases). The CDR3 has 12 residues. Germline V CDR1 and CDR2: KGHSH, LQKENI.

This clone showed up just a few times. The chain combines TRBV6-1 with TRBJ1-2, with TRBD1 identical over 8 bases. Germline V gene data show CDR1 as MNHNS and CDR2 as SASEGT. The CDR3 runs to 14 residues. V trimming: 6 bases; J trimming: 4 bases; junction bases outside the gene matches: 7. The CDR3: CASRTTGQGYGYTF. DNA for the CDR3: TGTGCCAGCAGAACCACCGGACAGGGCTATGGCTACACCTTC.

The chain has TRBV4-1 and TRBJ2-5; 9 positions agree with TRBD1. The V segment lost 1 base and the J segment 3 bases; nucleotides outside the gene matches: 3. The CDR3 has 15 residues. The germline V gene has CDR1 MGHRA and CDR2 YSYEKL. The CDR3 here is CASSQGGQGKETQYF. DNA of the CDR3: TGCGCCAGCAGCCAAGGCGGACAGGGGAAAGAGACCCAGTACTTC.

V is TRBV4-2 and J is TRBJ2-7; 7 nucleotides match TRBD1. Germline V gene lookup returns CDR1 LGHNA and CDR2 YNFKEQ. V dropped 1 base and J dropped 0; count of bases not matched to a gene: 0. This CDR3 comprises 14 residues. This CDR3 is CASSQGDSSYEQYF. CDR3 DNA: TGTGCCAGCAGCCAAGGGGACAGCTCCTACGAGCAGTACTTC.

In regard to this clone: The sample holds other DNA sequences that translate to the same CDR3. The chain employs TRBV30 and TRBJ2-7, with TRBD1 as a possible D gene (5 bases). The CDR3 totals 13 residues. The V gene's germline CDR1 is GTSNPN and CDR2 SVGIG (reference sequence). Trimming left V 0 bases short and J 2 bases short, with 8 bases between. The CDR3 coding sequence is TGTGCCTGGAGTGTACAAGGGGCCTACGAGCAGTACTTC. This encodes CAWSVQGAYEQYF. Full variable domain (remainder filled in from reference TRBV30 and TRBJ2-7): SQTIHQWPATLVQPVGSPLSLECTVEGTSNPNLYWYRQAAGRGLQLLFYSVGIGQISSEVPQNLSASRPQDRQFILSSKKLLLSDSGFYLCAWSVQGAYEQYFGPGTRLTVT.